This TCR beta chain was observed in a study of OX40 agonist ivuxolimab in advanced cancers. General observations from the study: The study found that CD8+ T cells averaged more expanded clones than CD4+.

A note on this clone: The antigen is undetermined.

The germline CDR1 and CDR2 sequences are LGHNA and YSLEER. The CDR3 loop spans 15 amino acids. Trimming left V 0 bases short and J 6 bases short, with 14 bases between. Profiled with immunoSEQ multiplex PCR; TCRdb holds only in-frame clones, not every one. The sample consists of under 85,000 clones, around 82% of them appearing once. This chain links TRBV4-3 with TRBJ1-2, with unresolved D. This TCR was sampled from an adult with an advanced solid tumor such as melanoma, head and neck, liver or kidney cancer. This sample comprised CD4+ or CD8+ T cells sorted from blood, obtained in a trial of the OX40 agonist ivuxolimab. CDR3 sequence (DNA): TGCGCCAGCAGCCAAGATTTTATTGGACGAAATGGCTACACCTTC. It codes for CASSQDFIGRNGYTF.